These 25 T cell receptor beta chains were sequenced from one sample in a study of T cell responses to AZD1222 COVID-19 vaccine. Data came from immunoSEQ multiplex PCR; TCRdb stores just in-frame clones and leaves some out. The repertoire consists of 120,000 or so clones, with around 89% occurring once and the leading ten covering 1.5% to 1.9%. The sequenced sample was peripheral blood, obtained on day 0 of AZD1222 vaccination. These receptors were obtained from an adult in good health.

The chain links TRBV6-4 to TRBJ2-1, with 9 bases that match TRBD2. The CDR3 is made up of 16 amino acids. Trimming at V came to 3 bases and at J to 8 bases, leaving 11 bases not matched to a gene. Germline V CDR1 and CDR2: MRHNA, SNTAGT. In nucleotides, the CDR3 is TGTGCCAGCAGTGAAGAGCGGGAGGCCTCTGTCGATGAGCAGTTCTTC. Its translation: CASSEEREASVDEQFF.

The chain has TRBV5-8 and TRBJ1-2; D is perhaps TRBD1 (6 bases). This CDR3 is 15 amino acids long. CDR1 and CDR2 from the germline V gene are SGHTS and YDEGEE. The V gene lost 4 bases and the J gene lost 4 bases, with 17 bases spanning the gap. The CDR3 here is CASSPQRGATYGYTF. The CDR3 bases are TGTGCCAGCAGCCCTCAGAGGGGGGCGACCTATGGCTACACCTTC.

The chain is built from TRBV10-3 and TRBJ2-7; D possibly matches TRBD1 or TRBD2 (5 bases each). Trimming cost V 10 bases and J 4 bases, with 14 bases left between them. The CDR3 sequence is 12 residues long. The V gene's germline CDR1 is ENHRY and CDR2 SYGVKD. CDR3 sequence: CATPGPSYEQYF. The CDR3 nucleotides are TGTGCCACCCCGGGGCCTTCTTACGAGCAGTACTTC.

The CDR3 here is CASSLSNFRDSEQYF. CDR3 bases: TGTGCCAGCAGCTTATCTAACTTCAGGGATAGTGAGCAGTACTTC. The V gene is TRBV11-3, the J gene TRBJ2-7, with D tentatively TRBD1 (5 bases). Germline CDR1 SGHNT, CDR2 YENEEA. Trimming removed 2 bases at V and 7 bases at J, with 18 bases between. This CDR3 has 15 amino acids.

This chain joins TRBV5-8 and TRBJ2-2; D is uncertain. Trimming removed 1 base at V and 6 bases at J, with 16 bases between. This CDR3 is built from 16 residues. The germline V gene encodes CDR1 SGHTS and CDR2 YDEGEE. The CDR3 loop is CASSLWFGSRPGELFF. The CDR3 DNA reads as TGTGCCAGCAGCTTGTGGTTTGGCAGTCGGCCCGGGGAGCTGTTTTTT.

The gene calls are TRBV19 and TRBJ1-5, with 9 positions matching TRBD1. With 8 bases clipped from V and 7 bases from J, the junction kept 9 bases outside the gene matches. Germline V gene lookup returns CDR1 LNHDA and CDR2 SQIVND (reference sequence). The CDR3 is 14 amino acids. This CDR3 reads CASDLGQGTQPQHF. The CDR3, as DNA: TGTGCCAGTGACCTGGGACAGGGAACCCAGCCCCAGCATTTT.

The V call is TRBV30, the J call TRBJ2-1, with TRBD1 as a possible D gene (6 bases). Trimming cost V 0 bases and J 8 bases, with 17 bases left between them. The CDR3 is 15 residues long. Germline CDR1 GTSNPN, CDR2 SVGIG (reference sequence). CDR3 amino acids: CAWSVEPGRGYEQFF. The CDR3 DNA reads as TGTGCCTGGAGTGTAGAGCCGGGAAGGGGGTATGAGCAGTTCTTC.

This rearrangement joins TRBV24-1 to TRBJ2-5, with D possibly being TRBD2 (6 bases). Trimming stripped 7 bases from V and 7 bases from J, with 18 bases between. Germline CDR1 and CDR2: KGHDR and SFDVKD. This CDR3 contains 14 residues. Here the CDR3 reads CATRAQEGRGTQYF. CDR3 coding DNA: TGTGCCACCAGGGCCCAGGAGGGGCGGGGGACCCAGTACTTC.

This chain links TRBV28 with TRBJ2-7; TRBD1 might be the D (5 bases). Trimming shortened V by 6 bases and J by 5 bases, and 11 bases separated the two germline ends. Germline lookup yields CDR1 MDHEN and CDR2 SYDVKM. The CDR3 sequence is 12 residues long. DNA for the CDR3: TGTGCCAGCAGCCCTTTCAGGGACGAGCAGTACTTC. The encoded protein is CASSPFRDEQYF.

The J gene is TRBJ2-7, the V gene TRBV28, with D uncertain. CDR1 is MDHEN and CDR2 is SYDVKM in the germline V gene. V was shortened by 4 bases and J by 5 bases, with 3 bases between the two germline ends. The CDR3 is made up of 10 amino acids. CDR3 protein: CASSYNEQYF. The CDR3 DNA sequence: TGTGCCAGCAGTTATAACGAGCAGTACTTC.

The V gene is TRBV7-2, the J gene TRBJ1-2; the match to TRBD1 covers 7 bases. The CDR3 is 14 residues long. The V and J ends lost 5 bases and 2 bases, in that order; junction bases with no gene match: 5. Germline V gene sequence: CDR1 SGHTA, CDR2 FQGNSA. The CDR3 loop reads CASSLDRANYGYTF. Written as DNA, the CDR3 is TGTGCCAGCAGCCTAGACAGGGCAAACTATGGCTACACCTTC.

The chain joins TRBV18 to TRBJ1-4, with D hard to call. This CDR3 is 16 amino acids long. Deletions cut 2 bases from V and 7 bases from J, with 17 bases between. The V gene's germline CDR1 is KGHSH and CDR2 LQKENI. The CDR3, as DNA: TGTGCCAGCTCACCAAACGTCCCCGGCATGGTTGAAAAACTGTTTTTT. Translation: CASSPNVPGMVEKLFF.

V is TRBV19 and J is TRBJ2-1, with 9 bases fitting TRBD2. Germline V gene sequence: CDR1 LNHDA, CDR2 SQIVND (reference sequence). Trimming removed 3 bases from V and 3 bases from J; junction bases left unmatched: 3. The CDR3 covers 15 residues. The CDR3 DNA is TGTGCCAGTAGTATCTCGACTAGCGGCTACAATGAGCAGTTCTTC. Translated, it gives CASSISTSGYNEQFF.

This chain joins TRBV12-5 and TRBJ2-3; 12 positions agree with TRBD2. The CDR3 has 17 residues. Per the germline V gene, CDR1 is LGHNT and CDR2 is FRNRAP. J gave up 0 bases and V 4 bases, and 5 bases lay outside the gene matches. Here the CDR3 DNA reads TGTGCTAGTGGTTCGGGACTAGCGGGTCTGAGCACAGATACGCAGTATTTT. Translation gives CASGSGLAGLSTDTQYF.

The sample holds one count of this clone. This chain's CDR3 is CASSVGSAVLGNEQFF. CDR3 in DNA: TGTGCCAGCAGCGTAGGCTCAGCGGTACTGGGGAATGAGCAGTTCTTC. The J gene is TRBJ2-1, the V gene TRBV9; TRBD2 might be the D (5 bases). The CDR3 length is 16 residues. Trimming pared 0 bases from V and 7 bases from J, leaving 17 bases between. Germline V lookup: CDR1 SGDLS, CDR2 YYNGEE.

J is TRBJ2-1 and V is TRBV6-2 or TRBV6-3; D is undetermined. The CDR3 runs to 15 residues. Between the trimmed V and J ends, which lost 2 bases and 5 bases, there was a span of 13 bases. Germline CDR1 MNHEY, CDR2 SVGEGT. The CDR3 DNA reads TGTGCCAGCAGTTACATAGGAGTTAGGGACAATGAGCAGTTCTTC. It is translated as CASSYIGVRDNEQFF.

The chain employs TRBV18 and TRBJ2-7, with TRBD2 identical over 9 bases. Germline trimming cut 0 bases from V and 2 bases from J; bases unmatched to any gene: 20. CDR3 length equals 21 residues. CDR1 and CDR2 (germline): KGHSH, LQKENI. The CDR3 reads CASSPPTGLANAPTRPYEQYF. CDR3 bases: TGTGCCAGCTCACCACCGACGGGACTAGCCAATGCACCTACGAGACCCTACGAGCAGTACTTC.

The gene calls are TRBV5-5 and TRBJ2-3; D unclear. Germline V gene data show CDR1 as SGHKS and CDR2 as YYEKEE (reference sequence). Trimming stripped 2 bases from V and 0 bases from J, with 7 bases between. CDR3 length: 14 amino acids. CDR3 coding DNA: TGTGCCAGCAGCTTAGACGGTAGCACAGATACGCAGTATTTT. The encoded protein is CASSLDGSTDTQYF.

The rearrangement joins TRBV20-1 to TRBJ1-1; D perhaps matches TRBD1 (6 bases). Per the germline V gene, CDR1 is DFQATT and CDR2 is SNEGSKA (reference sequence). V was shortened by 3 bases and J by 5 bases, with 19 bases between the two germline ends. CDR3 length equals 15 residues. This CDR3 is CSASTLRVGGTEAFF. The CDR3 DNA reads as TGCAGTGCTAGTACGCTCAGGGTAGGGGGGACTGAAGCTTTCTTT.

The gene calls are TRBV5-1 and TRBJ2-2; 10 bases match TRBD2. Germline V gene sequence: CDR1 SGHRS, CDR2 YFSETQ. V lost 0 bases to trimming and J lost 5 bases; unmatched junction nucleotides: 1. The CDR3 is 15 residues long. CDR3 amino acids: CASSLELAGTGELFF. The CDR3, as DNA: TGCGCCAGCAGCTTGGAACTAGCGGGAACCGGGGAGCTGTTTTTT.

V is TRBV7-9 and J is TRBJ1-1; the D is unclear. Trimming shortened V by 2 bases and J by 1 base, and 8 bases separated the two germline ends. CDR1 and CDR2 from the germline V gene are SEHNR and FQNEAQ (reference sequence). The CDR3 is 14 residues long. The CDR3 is CASSLLVGNTEAFF. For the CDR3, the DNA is TGTGCCAGCAGCTTACTCGTAGGGAACACTGAAGCTTTCTTT.

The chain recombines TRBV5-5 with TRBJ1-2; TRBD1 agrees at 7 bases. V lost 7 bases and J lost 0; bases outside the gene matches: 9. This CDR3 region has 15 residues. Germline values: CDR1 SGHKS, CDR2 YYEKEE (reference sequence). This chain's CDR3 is CASGTAEGPNYGYTF. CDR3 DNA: TGTGCCAGCGGGACAGCAGAGGGTCCTAACTATGGCTACACCTTC.

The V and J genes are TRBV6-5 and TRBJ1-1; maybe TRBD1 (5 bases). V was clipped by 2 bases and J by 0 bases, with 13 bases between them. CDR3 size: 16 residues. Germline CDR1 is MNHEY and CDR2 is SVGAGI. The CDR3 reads CASSYEPGNMNTEAFF. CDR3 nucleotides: TGTGCCAGCAGTTACGAGCCAGGGAACATGAACACTGAAGCTTTCTTT.

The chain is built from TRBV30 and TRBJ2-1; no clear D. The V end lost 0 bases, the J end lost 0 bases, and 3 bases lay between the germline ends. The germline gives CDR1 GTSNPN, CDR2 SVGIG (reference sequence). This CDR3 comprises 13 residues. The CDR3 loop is CAWSVGSYNEQFF. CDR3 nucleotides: TGTGCCTGGAGTGTGGGCTCCTACAATGAGCAGTTCTTC. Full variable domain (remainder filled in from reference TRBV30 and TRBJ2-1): SQTIHQWPATLVQPVGSPLSLECTVEGTSNPNLYWYRQAAGRGLQLLFYSVGIGQISSEVPQNLSASRPQDRQFILSSKKLLLSDSGFYLCAWSVGSYNEQFFGPGTRLTVL.

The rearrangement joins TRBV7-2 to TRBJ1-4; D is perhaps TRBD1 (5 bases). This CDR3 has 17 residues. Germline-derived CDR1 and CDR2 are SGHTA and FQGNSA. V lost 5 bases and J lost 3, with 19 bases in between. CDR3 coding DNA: TGTGCCAGCAGCCTCGGGGCAGGGCATGTGGCTAATGAAAAACTGTTTTTT. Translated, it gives CASSLGAGHVANEKLFF.